In its sample, the clone carrying this T cell receptor beta chain was seen many times. Its antigen is unidentified. Molecular barcoded adaptors covering alpha/delta and beta/gamma chains were used on approximately 400 ng RNA. TCRdb fed the reads into MiXCR, producing one record per CDR3 protein. This sample carries some 130,000 distinct CDR3 sequences, around 13% of them seen once, and the ten largest clones take more than 6.5%. The V segment lost 5 bases and the J segment 6 bases; nucleotides outside the gene matches: 4. This CDR3 contains 13 residues. Germline CDR1 is SNHLY and CDR2 is FYNNEI. The record originates from a study of read filtering for tumor transcriptome and immune sequencing. General study results and limits: This fraction held mixed bone marrow immune cells after CD138-negative sorting. IR-seq captured clonotypes deeper and more reliably than RNA-seq.

At the time of active disease, bone marrow was collected from every patient. This receptor was obtained from a donor over 35 with multiple myeloma. The chain is built from TRBV2 and TRBJ2-7, with 10 bases identical to TRBD2. Sequencing was performed on a population of CD138-negative cells sorted from bone marrow. Here the CDR3 DNA reads TGTGCCAGCAGTCCTTGGACTAGCGGCGAGCAGTACTTC. Residues: CASSPWTSGEQYF. The whole variable domain, filled in from reference TRBV2 and TRBJ2-7, reads EPEVTQTPSHQVTQMGQEVILRCVPISNHLYFYWYRQILGQKVEFLVSFYNNEISEKSEIFDDQFSVERPDGSNFTLKIRSTKLEDSAMYFCASSPWTSGEQYFGPGTRLTVT.